This T cell receptor (beta chain) was sequenced during a study of blood T cell repertoires in COVID-19. Study in general: Samples taken during acute and convalescent COVID-19 were collected in the United States, Italy and Spain.

CDR3 length: 15 residues. The J segment lost 6 bases and the V segment lost 1 base, leaving 2 bases of the junction unmatched. Germline V gene lookup returns CDR1 MNHEY and CDR2 SMNVEV (reference sequence). Per the study methods: Estimates of nucleated cell counts were drawn from the amplification of reference gene primers. Method: immunoSEQ multiplex PCR; TCRdb's copy keeps in-frame clones and lacks some. The V and J calls and clone size were taken over from that table, and D and trimming were inferred from the DNA. The sample lists roughly 100,000 clones; roughly 88% were seen once. During active infection, Seattle patients enrolled and were then monitored through disease.

The receptor was isolated from a man aged 50 or older with COVID-19, enrolled during active disease. The specimen was peripheral blood. The V call is TRBV27, the J call TRBJ1-4, with 10 nucleotides matching TRBD1. This chain's CDR3 is CASSLYGTGDEKLFF. The CDR3 DNA reads TGTGCCAGCAGTTTATATGGGACAGGGGATGAAAAACTGTTTTTT. Using reference TRBV27 and TRBJ1-4 for the parts outside the CDR3, the full variable domain is EAQVTQNPRYLITVTGKKLTVTCSQNMNHEYMSWYRQDPGLGLRQIYYSMNVEVTDKGDVPEGYKVSRKEKRNFPLILESPSPNQTSLYFCASSLYGTGDEKLFFGSGTQLSVL.